These 31 T cell receptor beta chains share one sample of origin, sequenced in a study of shared clonotypes between healthy human individuals. Here immunoSEQ multiplex PCR was the method, and the copy in TCRdb shows in-frame clones only, minus some. The profile covers some 2.1 million clones, with about 95% appearing a single time and 0.9% to 1.4% taken by the ten largest. In the naive CD8 group, cells lacked CD45RO and were positively selected for CCR7, so terminally differentiated effector memory CD45RA+ cells were left out. Input material: naive CD8+ T cells sorted from blood. The receptors stem from a man aged 18 to 29 in good health.

The V call is TRBV27, the J call TRBJ2-7; D may match TRBD1 or TRBD2 (7 bases each). V was cut by 6 bases and J by 3 bases, with 15 bases left in between. The germline V gene has CDR1 MNHEY and CDR2 SMNVEV (reference sequence). This CDR3 has 14 residues. The CDR3 region is CASSITGDYYEQYF. CDR3 coding DNA: TGTGCCAGCAGCATTACAGGGGACTACTACGAGCAGTACTTC.

The chain links TRBV13 to TRBJ2-5, with 8 bases that match TRBD1. Germline CDR1 and CDR2: PRHDT and FYEKMQ (reference sequence). The CDR3 length is 15 residues. The ends lost 2 bases at V and 4 bases at J; junction bases unmatched: 6. The CDR3 is CASSLNQGAGETQYF. The CDR3 DNA reads as TGTGCCAGCAGCTTAAATCAGGGGGCGGGAGAGACCCAGTACTTC.

The V call is TRBV2, the J call TRBJ1-1; no clear D gene. Germline V CDR1 and CDR2: SNHLY, FYNNEI. Trimming took 4 bases from V and 4 from J, leaving 16 bases between them. The CDR3 loop spans 15 amino acids. The CDR3 protein is CASSGRVLEGTEAFF. CDR3 coding DNA: TGTGCCAGCAGTGGAAGGGTCTTAGAGGGCACTGAAGCTTTCTTT.

This clone was seen just once. The chain couples TRBV4-2 to TRBJ2-3, with D perhaps TRBD2 (5 bases). Trimming removed 4 bases from V and 2 bases from J, with 16 bases in between. This CDR3 is 16 amino acids long. Germline V gives CDR1 LGHNA, CDR2 YNFKEQ. CDR3 region: CASSRGSEGITDTQYF. CDR3 sequence (DNA): TGTGCCAGCAGCCGAGGTAGCGAGGGAATCACAGATACGCAGTATTTT.

The V call is TRBV7-9, the J call TRBJ2-5, with D perhaps matching TRBD1 (5 bases). Matching the DNA end better, TRBJ2-7 makes the J call doubtful. The CDR3 has 15 amino acids. CDR1 is SEHNR and CDR2 is FQNEAQ in the germline V gene (reference sequence). Here the CDR3 reads CASSLGQYSDYEQYF. The CDR3 DNA reads as TGTGCCAGCAGCTTAGGACAGTATTCGGACTACGAGCAGTACTTC.

As concerns this clone: Within the sample, other DNA sequences also encode this same CDR3. The chain carries TRBV4-1 and TRBJ1-3; D remains unclear. The length of the CDR3 is 15 residues. Trimming cost V 0 bases and J 2 bases, with 8 bases left between them. The germline CDR1 and CDR2 sequences are MGHRA and YSYEKL. This CDR3 is CASSQDRGTGNTIYF. DNA for the CDR3: TGCGCCAGCAGCCAAGATCGGGGAACTGGAAACACCATATATTTT.

The chain carries TRBV5-8 and TRBJ2-1; possible D gene TRBD2, 6 bases. From germline, CDR1 is SGHTS and CDR2 YDEGEE. CDR3 length: 13 amino acids. Trimming took 1 base from V and 6 from J, leaving 8 bases between them. In DNA form, the CDR3 reads TGTGCCAGCAGCTTGCGGGGGTTCAATGAGCAGTTCTTC. Its translation is CASSLRGFNEQFF.

The V gene is TRBV11-1, the J gene TRBJ1-1, with a possible D match to TRBD1 (6 bases). There are 13 residues in the CDR3. V was cut by 11 bases and J by 2 bases, with 15 bases left in between. CDR1 is SGHAT, CDR2 FQDESV, per germline (reference sequence). The CDR3 nucleotides are TGTGCCTCTGGGGAGGGGACAAACACTGAAGCTTTCTTT. Translated: CASGEGTNTEAFF.

The chain uses TRBV9 and TRBJ1-1; D not resolved. Germline CDR1 is SGDLS and CDR2 is YYNGEE. This CDR3 has 14 residues. V lost 3 bases and J 1 base, leaving 10 bases between the germline ends. The DNA for the CDR3 is TGTGCCAGCAGCGCATCAATTGCGAACACTGAAGCTTTCTTT. Amino acids: CASSASIANTEAFF. The full variable domain, its missing parts supplied by reference TRBV9 and TRBJ1-1, is DSGVTQTPKHLITATGQRVTLRCSPRSGDLSVYWYQQSLDQGLQFLIQYYNGEERAKGNILERFSAQQFPDLHSELNLSSLELGDSALYFCASSASIANTEAFFGQGTRLTVV.

The V call is TRBV5-1, the J call TRBJ2-2; 7 bases map to TRBD1. In germline, CDR1 is SGHRS, CDR2 YFSETQ. The CDR3 length is 15 residues. V shed 4 bases and J 2 bases; nucleotides not matched to a gene: 5. The chain's CDR3 is CASSTGTDNTGELFF. The CDR3 coding sequence is TGCGCCAGCAGCACCGGGACAGACAACACCGGGGAGCTGTTTTTT. Drawing the rest from reference TRBV5-1 and TRBJ2-2, the complete variable domain is KAGVTQTPRYLIKTRGQQVTLSCSPISGHRSVSWYQQTPGQGLQFLFEYFSETQRNKGNFPGRFSGRQFSNSRSEMNVSTLELGDSALYLCASSTGTDNTGELFFGEGSRLTVL.

The V and J genes are TRBV5-1 and TRBJ1-1; 9 positions agree with TRBD1. With V trimmed by 4 bases and J by 5 bases, 6 bases remained unmatched. CDR1 is SGHRS and CDR2 is YFSETQ in the germline V gene. This CDR3 contains 14 residues. In DNA form, the CDR3 reads TGCGCCAGCAGCGCCGGGACAGGGAGGACTGAAGCTTTCTTT. Translation gives CASSAGTGRTEAFF.

In nucleotides, the CDR3 is TGTGCCAGCAGCTTAGAAGCGGGAGGGCCTGAATCAGATACGCAGTATTTT. This translates into CASSLEAGGPESDTQYF. V usage is TRBV7-9 and J usage is TRBJ2-3, with TRBD2 matching over 10 bases. This CDR3 is built from 17 residues. The germline V gene has CDR1 SEHNR and CDR2 FQNEAQ (reference sequence). Unmatched junction bases numbered 8, after V lost 1 base and J lost 4 bases.

This chain uses TRBV9 with TRBJ2-7; the D gene is possibly TRBD2 (6 bases). The germline gives CDR1 SGDLS, CDR2 YYNGEE. With 3 bases removed from V and 5 bases from J, the gap between germline ends came to 9 bases. This CDR3 spans 12 amino acids. Here the CDR3 reads CASSGLGHEQYF. Written as DNA, the CDR3 is TGTGCCAGCAGCGGACTAGGGCACGAGCAGTACTTC.

This chain uses TRBV2 with TRBJ2-1, with D maybe TRBD2 (6 bases). CDR1 and CDR2 from the germline V gene are SNHLY and FYNNEI. CDR3 size: 14 residues. V lost 2 bases, J lost 6 bases, and 11 bases lay in between. The CDR3 protein is CASSEFAEGNEQFF. In DNA, the CDR3 is TGTGCCAGCAGTGAATTTGCGGAGGGCAATGAGCAGTTCTTC.

This rearrangement joins TRBV2 to TRBJ1-5; D remains unclear. Germline assignment: CDR1 SNHLY and CDR2 FYNNEI. Trimming removed 1 base from V and 0 bases from J, with 16 bases in between. This CDR3 spans 18 amino acids. The CDR3: CASSEDHNDLYSNQPQHF. The CDR3 nucleotides read TGTGCCAGCAGTGAAGACCATAACGACCTATATAGCAATCAGCCCCAGCATTTT.

The chain carries TRBV29-1 and TRBJ2-1; D is undetermined. This CDR3 region has 15 residues. The germline gives CDR1 SQVTM, CDR2 ANQGSEA. V was pared by 0 bases and J by 0 bases, with 9 bases between. In DNA, the CDR3 is TGCAGCGTTGAAGATATGAAAAGCTCCTACAATGAGCAGTTCTTC. This translates into CSVEDMKSSYNEQFF.

This clone was detected only a few times. This chain uses TRBV7-9 with TRBJ1-5; 8 nucleotides agree with TRBD1. Unmatched junction bases numbered 4, after V lost 4 bases and J lost 5 bases. The CDR3 spans 14 residues. CDR1 and CDR2 from the germline V gene are SEHNR and FQNEAQ (reference sequence). CDR3 sequence reads: CASSSAGGDQPQHF. The CDR3 region has the DNA TGTGCCAGCAGCTCCGCAGGGGGCGATCAGCCCCAGCATTTT. Drawing the rest from reference TRBV7-9 and TRBJ1-5, the complete variable domain is DTGVSQNPRHKITKRGQNVTFRCDPISEHNRLYWYRQTLGQGPEFLTYFQNEAQLEKSRLLSDRFSAERPKGSFSTLEIQRTEQGDSAMYLCASSSAGGDQPQHFGDGTRLSIL.

The gene calls are TRBV4-3 and TRBJ2-1; 8 positions match TRBD2. Trimming at V came to 3 bases and at J to 0 bases, leaving 4 bases not matched to a gene. Germline CDR1 is LGHNA and CDR2 is YSLEER. This CDR3 contains 16 residues. Here the CDR3 DNA reads TGCGCCAGCAGCCAGACTAGCGAGAGCTCCTACAATGAGCAGTTCTTC. Amino acid sequence: CASSQTSESSYNEQFF.

The V gene is TRBV2, the J gene TRBJ2-1; D call uncertain. Germline V lookup: CDR1 SNHLY, CDR2 FYNNEI. V was cut by 4 bases and J by 6 bases, with 10 bases left in between. The CDR3 contains 13 residues. CDR3 loop: CASSAAYSNEQFF. The CDR3 nucleotides are TGTGCCAGCAGTGCTGCATACTCCAATGAGCAGTTCTTC.

This rearrangement joins TRBV28 to TRBJ2-1, with 14 bases lining up with TRBD2. After removal of 1 base from V and 6 bases from J, the junction contained 8 bases not matched to a gene. The germline V gene has CDR1 MDHEN and CDR2 SYDVKM. The CDR3 totals 18 residues. Here the CDR3 DNA reads TGTGCCAGCAGTTTATCCCGGACTAGCGGGGGGCCCGGCAATGAGCAGTTCTTC. Amino acid sequence: CASSLSRTSGGPGNEQFF.

V is TRBV5-1 and J is TRBJ2-4, with TRBD1 identical over 8 bases. This CDR3 is 16 amino acids long. CDR1 and CDR2 (germline): SGHRS, YFSETQ. The V and J ends lost 4 bases and 3 bases, in that order; junction bases with no gene match: 9. The CDR3 loop reads CASSPDRARNKNIQYF. In nucleotides, the CDR3 is TGCGCCAGCAGCCCGGACAGGGCTCGAAACAAAAACATTCAGTACTTC.

V is TRBV6-1 and J is TRBJ2-7; D assignment may be TRBD1 or TRBD2 (5 bases each). Germline V lookup: CDR1 MNHNS, CDR2 SASEGT. Trimming removed 1 base at V and 7 bases at J, with 11 bases between. There are 13 residues in the CDR3. CDR3 sequence reads: CASSEVQGDEQYF. Here the CDR3 DNA reads TGTGCCAGCAGTGAAGTCCAGGGAGATGAGCAGTACTTC.

V is TRBV13 and J is TRBJ1-1, with 7 bases lining up with TRBD1. The V segment lost 4 bases and the J segment 10 bases; nucleotides outside the gene matches: 6. Germline loops: CDR1 PRHDT, CDR2 FYEKMQ (reference sequence). The CDR3 is 12 amino acids. In DNA form, the CDR3 reads TGTGCCAGCAGCTCCACAGGGGTAGGAGCTTTCTTT. The encoded protein is CASSSTGVGAFF. Combining the CDR3 with reference TRBV13 and TRBJ1-1 gives the whole variable domain AAGVIQSPRHLIKEKRETATLKCYPIPRHDTVYWYQQGPGQDPQFLISFYEKMQSDKGSIPDRFSAQQFSDYHSELNMSSLELGDSALYFCASSSTGVGAFFGQGTRLTVV.

The CDR3, as DNA: TGTGCCAGCAGCTTAGGGGCAGAGATTCACTACGAGCAGTACTTC. It specifies CASSLGAEIHYEQYF. The chain has TRBV7-6 and TRBJ2-7; D call uncertain. The germline V and J ends were trimmed by 1 base and 3 bases, with 13 bases remaining between them. This CDR3 is built from 15 residues. The germline gives CDR1 SGHVS, CDR2 FNYEAQ. Full variable domain (outside the CDR3, taken from reference TRBV7-6 and TRBJ2-7): GAGVSQSPRYKVTKRGQDVALRCDPISGHVSLYWYRQALGQGPEFLTYFNYEAQQDKSGLPNDRFSAERPEGSISTLTIQRTEQRDSAMYRCASSLGAEIHYEQYFGPGTRLTVT.

The chain links TRBV10-1 to TRBJ2-7; perhaps TRBD1 as D (5 bases). The length of the CDR3 is 16 residues. Germline V gene lookup returns CDR1 WNHNN and CDR2 SYGVQD (reference sequence). The ends were cut back, 6 bases at V and 0 bases at J, with 18 bases in the middle. The CDR3 spells CASSSGIGLGSYEQYF. The CDR3 DNA reads TGCGCCAGCAGCTCAGGGATAGGCCTGGGCTCCTACGAGCAGTACTTC.

This sequence joins TRBV14 and TRBJ2-1; 8 bases line up with TRBD2. V shed 5 bases, J shed 4 bases, and the junction held 10 bases outside the gene matches. Germline V CDR1 and CDR2: SGHDN, FVKESK. CDR3 length equals 16 residues. The CDR3 spells CASSTRLAPQYNEQFF. The CDR3 DNA is TGTGCCAGCAGCACCCGACTAGCGCCTCAGTACAATGAGCAGTTCTTC.

This clone was seen only once. This chain connects TRBV9 to TRBJ2-5; D possibly corresponds to TRBD1 (5 bases). The germline CDR1 and CDR2 sequences are SGDLS and YYNGEE. The CDR3 has 15 amino acids. V was trimmed by 3 bases and J by 1 base, leaving 13 bases between them. This CDR3 is CASSESDSLQETQYF. CDR3 in DNA: TGTGCCAGCAGCGAGAGTGACAGCCTCCAAGAGACCCAGTACTTC.

CDR3 DNA: TGCGCCAGCAGCCCTCTAGCGGGGGGGTGGGAGACCCAGTACTTC. Translating it yields CASSPLAGGWETQYF. V is TRBV4-1 and J is TRBJ2-5, with TRBD2 identical over 12 bases. Germline V lookup: CDR1 MGHRA, CDR2 YSYEKL. This CDR3 is built from 15 residues. V was pared by 4 bases and J by 5 bases, with 5 bases of the junction left unmatched.

This chain uses TRBV2 with TRBJ2-7; 10 bases fit TRBD1. Germline V lookup: CDR1 SNHLY, CDR2 FYNNEI. The CDR3 covers 13 residues. V gave up 11 bases and J gave up 5 bases; unmatched junction bases: 9. The CDR3 sequence is CAGTGTGADEQYF. CDR3 sequence (DNA): TGTGCCGGTACCGGGACAGGGGCAGACGAGCAGTACTTC. Combining the CDR3 with reference TRBV2 and TRBJ2-7 gives the whole variable domain EPEVTQTPSHQVTQMGQEVILRCVPISNHLYFYWYRQILGQKVEFLVSFYNNEISEKSEIFDDQFSVERPDGSNFTLKIRSTKLEDSAMYFCAGTGTGADEQYFGPGTRLTVT.

The chain links TRBV7-3 to TRBJ2-7, with TRBD2 identical over 10 bases. Germline trimming cut 5 bases from V and 2 bases from J; bases unmatched to any gene: 3. Germline loops: CDR1 SGHTA, CDR2 FQGTGA. This CDR3 comprises 14 residues. CDR3 coding DNA: TGTGCCAGCAGCGTAGCGGGGGGCGCCTACGAGCAGTACTTC. This translates into CASSVAGGAYEQYF. Supplemented by reference TRBV7-3 and TRBJ2-7, the full variable domain reads GAGVSQTPSNKVTEKGKYVELRCDPISGHTALYWYRQSLGQGPEFLIYFQGTGAADDSGLPNDRFFAVRPEGSVSTLKIQRTERGDSAVYLCASSVAGGAYEQYFGPGTRLTVT.

This rearrangement joins TRBV28 to TRBJ2-7; possibly TRBD1 for D (6 bases). V gave up 5 bases and J gave up 1 base, with 15 bases separating them. Germline V gene data show CDR1 as MDHEN and CDR2 as SYDVKM. This CDR3 is 15 amino acids long. The DNA of the CDR3 is TGTGCCAGCAGTAATGGACAGTATCGGTCCTACGAGCAGTACTTC. This codes for CASSNGQYRSYEQYF.